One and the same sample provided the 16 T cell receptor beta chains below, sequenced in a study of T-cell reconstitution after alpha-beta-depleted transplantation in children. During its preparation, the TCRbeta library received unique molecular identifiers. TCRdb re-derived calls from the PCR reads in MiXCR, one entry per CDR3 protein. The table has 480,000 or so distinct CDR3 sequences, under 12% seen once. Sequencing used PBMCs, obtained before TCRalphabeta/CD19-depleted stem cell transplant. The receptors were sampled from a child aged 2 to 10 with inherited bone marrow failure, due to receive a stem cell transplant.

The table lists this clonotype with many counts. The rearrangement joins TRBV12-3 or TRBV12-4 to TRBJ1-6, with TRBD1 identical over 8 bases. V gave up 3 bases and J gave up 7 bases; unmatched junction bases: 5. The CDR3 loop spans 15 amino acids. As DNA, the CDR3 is TGTGCCAGCAGTTTTTACGGGGACAGGAATTCACCCCTCCACTTT. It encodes CASSFYGDRNSPLHF.

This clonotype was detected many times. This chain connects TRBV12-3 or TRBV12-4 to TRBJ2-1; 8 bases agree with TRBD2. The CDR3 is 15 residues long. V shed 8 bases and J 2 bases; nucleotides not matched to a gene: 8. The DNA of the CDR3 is TGTGCCAGCCGGGGTAGCGGGAACCCCTACAATGAGCAGTTCTTC. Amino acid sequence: CASRGSGNPYNEQFF.

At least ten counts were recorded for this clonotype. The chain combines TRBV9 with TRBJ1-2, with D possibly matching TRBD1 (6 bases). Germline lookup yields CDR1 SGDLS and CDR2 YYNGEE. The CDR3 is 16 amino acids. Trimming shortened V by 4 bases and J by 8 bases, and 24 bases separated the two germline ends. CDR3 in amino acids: CASSPSHRVGALGYTF. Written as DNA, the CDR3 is TGTGCCAGCAGCCCAAGCCACAGGGTCGGGGCACTCGGCTACACCTTC. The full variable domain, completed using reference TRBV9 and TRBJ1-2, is DSGVTQTPKHLITATGQRVTLRCSPRSGDLSVYWYQQSLDQGLQFLIQYYNGEERAKGNILERFSAQQFPDLHSELNLSSLELGDSALYFCASSPSHRVGALGYTFGSGTRLTVV.

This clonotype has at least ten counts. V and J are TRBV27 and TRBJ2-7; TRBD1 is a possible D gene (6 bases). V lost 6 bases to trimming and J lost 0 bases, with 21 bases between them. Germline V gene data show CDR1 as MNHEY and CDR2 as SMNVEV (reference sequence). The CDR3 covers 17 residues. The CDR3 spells CASSPGTPTGLSYEQYF. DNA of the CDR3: TGTGCCAGCAGCCCCGGAACACCGACAGGTCTCTCCTACGAGCAGTACTTC.

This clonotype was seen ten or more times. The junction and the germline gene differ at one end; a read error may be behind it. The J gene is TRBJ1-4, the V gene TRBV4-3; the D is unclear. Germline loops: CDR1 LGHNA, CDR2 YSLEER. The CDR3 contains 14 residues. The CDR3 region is CASSQVGVGKNLFF. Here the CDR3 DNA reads TGCGCCAGCAGCCAAGTCGGGGTTGGGAAAAACCTGTTTTTT.

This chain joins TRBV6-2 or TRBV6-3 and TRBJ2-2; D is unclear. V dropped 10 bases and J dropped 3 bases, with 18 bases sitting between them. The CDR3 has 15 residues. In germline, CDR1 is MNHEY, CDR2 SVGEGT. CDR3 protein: CATRAEEVDTGELFF. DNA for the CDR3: TGTGCCACCCGAGCTGAAGAGGTCGACACCGGGGAGCTGTTTTTT.

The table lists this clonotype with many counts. The CDR3 DNA follows: TGCGCCAGCAGCCAAGATAGTTTGGGCGGTAACTACGAGCAGTACTTC. Its translation is CASSQDSLGGNYEQYF. V and J are TRBV4-3 and TRBJ2-7, with no clear D. The CDR3 runs to 16 residues. Germline V lookup: CDR1 LGHNA, CDR2 YSLEER. V was cut by 0 bases and J by 3 bases, with 15 bases left in between.

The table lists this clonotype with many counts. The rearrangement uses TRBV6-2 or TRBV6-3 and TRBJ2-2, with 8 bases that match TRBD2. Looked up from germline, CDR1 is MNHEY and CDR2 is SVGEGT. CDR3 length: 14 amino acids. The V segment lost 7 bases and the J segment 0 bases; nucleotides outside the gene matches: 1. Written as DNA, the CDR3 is TGTGCCAGCAAGCGGGAGCCGAACACCGGGGAGCTGTTTTTT. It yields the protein CASKREPNTGELFF.

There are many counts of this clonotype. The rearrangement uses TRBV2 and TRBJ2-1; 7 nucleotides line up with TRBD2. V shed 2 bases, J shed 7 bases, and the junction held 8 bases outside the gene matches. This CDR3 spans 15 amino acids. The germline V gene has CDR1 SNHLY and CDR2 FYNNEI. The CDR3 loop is CASSELGLDKNEQFF. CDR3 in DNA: TGTGCCAGCAGTGAATTAGGACTAGACAAAAATGAGCAGTTCTTC.

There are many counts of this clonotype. The DNA for the CDR3 is TGTGCCATCAGTGAAGTGGGACTAGCGGGAGGGGCAGAGACCCAGTACTTC. This encodes CAISEVGLAGGAETQYF. The gene calls are TRBV10-3 and TRBJ2-5, with 16 bases that match TRBD2. CDR3 length equals 17 residues. V lost 3 bases, J lost 4 bases, and 5 bases stayed unmatched. Per the germline V gene, CDR1 is ENHRY and CDR2 is SYGVKD.

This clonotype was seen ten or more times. The CDR3 bases are TGCGCCAGCAGCTTGGGACAGGCCGATTCCTACGAGCAGTACTTC. Translation: CASSLGQADSYEQYF. The rearrangement uses TRBV5-1 and TRBJ2-7; the D gene is possibly TRBD1 (6 bases). Germline values: CDR1 SGHRS, CDR2 YFSETQ. The CDR3 covers 15 residues. V shed 0 bases and J shed 1 base, with 11 bases lying between them.

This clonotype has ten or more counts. The CDR3, as DNA: TGCGCCAGCAGCCAAGGGTGGCAGCGAAGAGAGACCCAGTACTTC. Translation: CASSQGWQRRETQYF. The chain is built from TRBV4-1 and TRBJ2-5; D is uncertain. The ends were cut back, 1 base at V and 4 bases at J, with 13 bases in the middle. The CDR3 consists of 15 residues. Germline V lookup: CDR1 MGHRA, CDR2 YSYEKL.

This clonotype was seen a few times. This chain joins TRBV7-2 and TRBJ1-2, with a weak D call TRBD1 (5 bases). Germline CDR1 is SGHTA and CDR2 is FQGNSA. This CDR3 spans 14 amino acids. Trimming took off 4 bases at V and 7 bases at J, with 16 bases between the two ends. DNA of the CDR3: TGTGCCAGCAGCTCCTCTCAGGGAAGGGGTGGCTACACCTTC. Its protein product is CASSSSQGRGGYTF.

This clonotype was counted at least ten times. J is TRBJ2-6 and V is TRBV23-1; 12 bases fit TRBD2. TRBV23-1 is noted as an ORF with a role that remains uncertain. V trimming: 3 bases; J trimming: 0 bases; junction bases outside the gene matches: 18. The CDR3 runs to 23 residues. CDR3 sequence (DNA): TGCGCCAGCAGTCACCACCCCATGGCAGGAGCTAGCGGGAGGGTCTCTGGGGCCAACGTCCTGACTTTC. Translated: CASSHHPMAGASGRVSGANVLTF.

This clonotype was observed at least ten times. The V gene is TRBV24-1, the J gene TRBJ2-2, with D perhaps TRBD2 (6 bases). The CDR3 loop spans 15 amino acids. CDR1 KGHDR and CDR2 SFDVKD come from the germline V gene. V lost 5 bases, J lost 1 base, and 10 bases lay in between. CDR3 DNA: TGTGCCACCAGTGTTGTCGGGGGGAACACCGGGGAGCTGTTTTTT. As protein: CATSVVGGNTGELFF.

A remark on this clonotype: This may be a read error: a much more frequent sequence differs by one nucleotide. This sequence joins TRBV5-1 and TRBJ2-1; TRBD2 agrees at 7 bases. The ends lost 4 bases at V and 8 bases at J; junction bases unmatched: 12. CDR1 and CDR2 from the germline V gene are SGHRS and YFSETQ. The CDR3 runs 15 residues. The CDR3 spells CASSKAGPSLYEQFF. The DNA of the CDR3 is TGCGCCAGCAGCAAAGCGGGACCTTCCCTCTATGAGCAGTTCTTC.